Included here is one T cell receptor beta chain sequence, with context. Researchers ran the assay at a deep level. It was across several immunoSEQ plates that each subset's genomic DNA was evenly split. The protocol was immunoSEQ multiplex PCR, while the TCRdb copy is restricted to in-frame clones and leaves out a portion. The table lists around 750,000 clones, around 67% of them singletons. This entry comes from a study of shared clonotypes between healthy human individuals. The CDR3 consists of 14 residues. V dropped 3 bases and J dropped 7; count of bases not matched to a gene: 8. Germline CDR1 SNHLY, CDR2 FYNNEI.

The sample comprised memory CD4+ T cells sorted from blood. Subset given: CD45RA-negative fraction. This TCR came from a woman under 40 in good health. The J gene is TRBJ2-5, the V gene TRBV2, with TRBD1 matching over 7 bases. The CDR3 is CASSETSRQGTQYF. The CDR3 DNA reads TGTGCCAGCAGTGAGACCAGCAGACAGGGGACCCAGTACTTC.